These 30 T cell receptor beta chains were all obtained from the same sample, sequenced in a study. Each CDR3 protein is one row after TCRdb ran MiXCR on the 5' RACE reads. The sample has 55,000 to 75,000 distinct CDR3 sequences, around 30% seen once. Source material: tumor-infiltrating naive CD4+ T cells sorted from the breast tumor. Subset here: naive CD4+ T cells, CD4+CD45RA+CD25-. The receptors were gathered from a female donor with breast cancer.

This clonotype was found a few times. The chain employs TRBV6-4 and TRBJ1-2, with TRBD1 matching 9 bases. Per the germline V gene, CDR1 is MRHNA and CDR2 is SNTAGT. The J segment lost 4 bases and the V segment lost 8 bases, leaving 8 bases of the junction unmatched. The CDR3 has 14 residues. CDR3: CASSPGTGPYGYTF. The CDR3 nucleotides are TGTGCCAGCTCTCCCGGGACAGGGCCCTATGGCTACACCTTC.

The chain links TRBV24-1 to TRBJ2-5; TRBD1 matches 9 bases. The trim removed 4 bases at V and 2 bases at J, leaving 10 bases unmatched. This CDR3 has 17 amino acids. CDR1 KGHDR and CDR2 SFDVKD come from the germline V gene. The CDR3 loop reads CATSDSPGQGTQETQYF. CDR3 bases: TGTGCCACCAGTGACTCCCCTGGACAGGGGACTCAAGAGACCCAGTACTTC.

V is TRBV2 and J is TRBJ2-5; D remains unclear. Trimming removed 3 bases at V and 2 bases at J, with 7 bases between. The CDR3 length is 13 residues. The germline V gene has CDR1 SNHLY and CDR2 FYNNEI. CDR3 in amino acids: CASSDVGQETQYF. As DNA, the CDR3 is TGTGCCAGCAGTGATGTAGGGCAAGAGACCCAGTACTTC.

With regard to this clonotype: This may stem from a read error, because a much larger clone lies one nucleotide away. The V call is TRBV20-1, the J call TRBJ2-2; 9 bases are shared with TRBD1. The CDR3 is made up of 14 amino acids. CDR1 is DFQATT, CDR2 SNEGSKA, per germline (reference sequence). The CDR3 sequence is CGALTGGASGELFF. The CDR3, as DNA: TGCGGTGCGCTCACAGGGGGCGCGTCCGGGGAGCTGTTTTTT.

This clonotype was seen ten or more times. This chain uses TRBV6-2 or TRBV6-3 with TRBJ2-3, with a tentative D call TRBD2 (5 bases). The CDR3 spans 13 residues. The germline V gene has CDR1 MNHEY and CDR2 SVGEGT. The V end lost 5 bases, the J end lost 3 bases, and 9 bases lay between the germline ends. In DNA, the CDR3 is TGTGCCAGCAGTAAGCGGAGTACAGATACGCAGTATTTT. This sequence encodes CASSKRSTDTQYF.

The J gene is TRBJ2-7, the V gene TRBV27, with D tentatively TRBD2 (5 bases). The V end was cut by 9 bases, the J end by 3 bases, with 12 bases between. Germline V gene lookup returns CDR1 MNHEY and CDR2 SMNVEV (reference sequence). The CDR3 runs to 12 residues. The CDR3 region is CASLRGNYEQYF. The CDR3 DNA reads TGTGCCAGTCTCCGGGGAAACTACGAGCAGTACTTC.

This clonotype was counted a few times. CDR3 sequence reads: CASSPIVGGITEAFF. Here the CDR3 DNA reads TGTGCCAGCAGCCCGATTGTTGGCGGGATCACTGAAGCTTTCTTT. The J gene is TRBJ1-1, the V gene TRBV7-2; D remains ambiguous. Germline V lookup: CDR1 SGHTA, CDR2 FQGNSA. Deletions cut 5 bases from V and 4 bases from J, with 17 bases between. The CDR3 has 15 amino acids.

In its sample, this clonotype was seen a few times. CDR3 nucleotide sequence: TGTGCCAGCAGTTCCCAACGCCAGACAGGCCGGAACACTGAAGCTTTCTTT. It specifies CASSSQRQTGRNTEAFF. The rearrangement joins TRBV6-6 to TRBJ1-1, with D tentatively TRBD1 (6 bases). CDR1 is MNHNY, CDR2 SVGAGI, per germline (reference sequence). The V end lost 4 bases, the J end lost 1 base, and 19 bases lay between the germline ends. The CDR3 extends over 17 amino acids.

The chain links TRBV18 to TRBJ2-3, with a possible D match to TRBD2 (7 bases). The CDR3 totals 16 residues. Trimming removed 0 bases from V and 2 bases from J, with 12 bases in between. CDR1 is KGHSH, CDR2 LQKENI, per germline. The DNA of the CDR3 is TGTGCCAGCTCACCACCCGGGGGGCACCACACAGATACGCAGTATTTT. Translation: CASSPPGGHHTDTQYF.

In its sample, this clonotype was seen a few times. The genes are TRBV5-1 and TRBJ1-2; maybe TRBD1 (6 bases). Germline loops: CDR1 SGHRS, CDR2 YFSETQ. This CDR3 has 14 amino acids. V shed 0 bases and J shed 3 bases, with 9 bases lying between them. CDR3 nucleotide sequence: TGCGCCAGCAGCTTGGCCGCAGGGGACTATGGCTACACCTTC. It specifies CASSLAAGDYGYTF.

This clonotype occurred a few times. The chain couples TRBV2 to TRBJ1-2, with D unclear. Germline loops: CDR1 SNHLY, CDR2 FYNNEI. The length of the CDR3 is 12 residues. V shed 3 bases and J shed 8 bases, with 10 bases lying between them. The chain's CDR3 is CASSDRRRGYTF. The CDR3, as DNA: TGTGCCAGCAGTGATCGGCGGAGGGGCTACACCTTC.

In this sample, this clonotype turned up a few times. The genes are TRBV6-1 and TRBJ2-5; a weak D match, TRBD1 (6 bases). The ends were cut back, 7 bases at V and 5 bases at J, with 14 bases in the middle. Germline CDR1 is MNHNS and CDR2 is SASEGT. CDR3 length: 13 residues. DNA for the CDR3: TGTGCCAGCAACGAACAGGGCCGGGAGACCCAGTACTTC. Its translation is CASNEQGRETQYF.

CDR3 in amino acids: CASTSPGTGSSAFF. The CDR3 coding sequence is TGTGCCAGCACATCACCCGGGACAGGGAGCTCTGCTTTCTTT. This chain joins TRBV28 and TRBJ1-1, with TRBD1 matching over 9 bases. CDR1 MDHEN and CDR2 SYDVKM come from the germline V gene. Losses at the gene ends were 7 bases for V and 11 bases for J; bases not matched to a gene: 14. The length of the CDR3 is 14 residues.

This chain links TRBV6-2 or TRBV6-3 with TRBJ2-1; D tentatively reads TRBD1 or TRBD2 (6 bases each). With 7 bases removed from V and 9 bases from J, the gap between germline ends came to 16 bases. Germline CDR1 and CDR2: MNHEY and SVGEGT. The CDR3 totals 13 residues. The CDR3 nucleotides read TGTGCCAGCACGGTCTGGGGGGCAGGTGAGCAGTTCTTC. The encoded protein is CASTVWGAGEQFF.

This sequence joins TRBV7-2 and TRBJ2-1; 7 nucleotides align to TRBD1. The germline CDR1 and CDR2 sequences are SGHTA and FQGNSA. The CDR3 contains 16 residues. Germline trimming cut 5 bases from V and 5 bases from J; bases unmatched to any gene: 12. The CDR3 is CASSDRARGTHNEQFF. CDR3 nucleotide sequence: TGTGCCAGCAGCGACAGGGCGAGGGGGACACACAATGAGCAGTTCTTC.

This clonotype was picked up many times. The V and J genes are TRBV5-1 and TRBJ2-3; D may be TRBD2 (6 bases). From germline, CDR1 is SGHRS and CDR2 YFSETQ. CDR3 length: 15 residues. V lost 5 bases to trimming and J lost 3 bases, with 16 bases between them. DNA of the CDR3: TGCGCCAGCAGAGAGGGACTTTACTCGACAGATACGCAGTATTTT. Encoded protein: CASREGLYSTDTQYF.

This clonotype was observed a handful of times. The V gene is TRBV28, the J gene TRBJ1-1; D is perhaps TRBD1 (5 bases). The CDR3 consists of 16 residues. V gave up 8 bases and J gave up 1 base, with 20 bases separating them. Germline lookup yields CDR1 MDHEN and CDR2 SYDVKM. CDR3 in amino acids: CASRSGLGRSNTEAFF. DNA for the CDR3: TGTGCCAGCCGTTCAGGGCTCGGACGGTCGAACACTGAAGCTTTCTTT. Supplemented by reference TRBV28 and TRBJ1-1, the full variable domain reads DVKVTQSSRYLVKRTGEKVFLECVQDMDHENMFWYRQDPGLGLRLIYFSYDVKMKEKGDIPEGYSVSREKKERFSLILESASTNQTSMYLCASRSGLGRSNTEAFFGQGTRLTVV.

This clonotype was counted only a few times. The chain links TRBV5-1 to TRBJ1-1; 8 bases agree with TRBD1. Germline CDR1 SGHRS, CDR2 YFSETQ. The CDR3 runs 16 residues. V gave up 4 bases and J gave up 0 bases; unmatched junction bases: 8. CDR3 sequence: CASSLPRTGMNTEAFF. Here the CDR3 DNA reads TGCGCCAGCAGCCTCCCCCGGACAGGGATGAACACTGAAGCTTTCTTT.

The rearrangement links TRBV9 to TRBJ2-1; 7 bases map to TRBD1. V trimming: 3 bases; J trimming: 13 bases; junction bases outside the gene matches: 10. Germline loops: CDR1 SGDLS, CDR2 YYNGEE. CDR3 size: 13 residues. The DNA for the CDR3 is TGTGCCAGCAGCGCAGCCCCGGGACAGAGCCAGTTCTTC. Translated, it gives CASSAAPGQSQFF.

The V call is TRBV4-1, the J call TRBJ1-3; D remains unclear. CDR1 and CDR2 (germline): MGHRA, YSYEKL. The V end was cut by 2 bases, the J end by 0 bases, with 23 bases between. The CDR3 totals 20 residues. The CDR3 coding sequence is TGCGCCAGCAGCCAAAAATCCTATGAAACACCTTCCGTCTCTGGAAACACCATATATTTT. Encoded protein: CASSQKSYETPSVSGNTIYF.

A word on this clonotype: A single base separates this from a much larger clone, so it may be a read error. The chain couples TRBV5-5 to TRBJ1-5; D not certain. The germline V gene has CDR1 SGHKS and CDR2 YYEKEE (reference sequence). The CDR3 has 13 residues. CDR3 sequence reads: CTSSVTHSQPQHF. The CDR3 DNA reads TGTACCAGCAGCGTCACCCATTCCCAGCCCCAGCATTTT.

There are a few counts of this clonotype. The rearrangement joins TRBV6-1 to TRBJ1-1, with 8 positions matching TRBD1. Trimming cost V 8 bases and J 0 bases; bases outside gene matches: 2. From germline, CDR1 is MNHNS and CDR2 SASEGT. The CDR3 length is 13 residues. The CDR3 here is CASRDRLNTEAFF. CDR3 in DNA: TGTGCCAGCCGGGACAGGTTGAACACTGAAGCTTTCTTT.

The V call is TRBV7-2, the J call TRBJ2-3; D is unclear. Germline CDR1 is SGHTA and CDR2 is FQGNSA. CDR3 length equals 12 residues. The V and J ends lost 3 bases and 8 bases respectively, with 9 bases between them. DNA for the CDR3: TGTGCCAGCAGCTTGATGTCGTCTACGCAGTATTTT. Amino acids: CASSLMSSTQYF.

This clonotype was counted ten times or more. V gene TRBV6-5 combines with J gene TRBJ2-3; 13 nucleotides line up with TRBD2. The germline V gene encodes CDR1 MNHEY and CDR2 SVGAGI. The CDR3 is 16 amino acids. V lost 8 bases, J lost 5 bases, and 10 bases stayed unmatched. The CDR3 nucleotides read TGTGCCAGCTCCCCCTCGACTAGCGGGAGGCTAGATACGCAGTATTTT. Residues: CASSPSTSGRLDTQYF.

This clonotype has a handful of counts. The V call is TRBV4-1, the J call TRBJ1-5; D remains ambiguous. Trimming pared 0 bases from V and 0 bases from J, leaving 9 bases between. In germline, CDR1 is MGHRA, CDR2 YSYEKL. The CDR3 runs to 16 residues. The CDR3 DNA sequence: TGCGCCAGCAGCCAAGATTTCAGTCTTAGCAATCAGCCCCAGCATTTT. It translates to CASSQDFSLSNQPQHF.

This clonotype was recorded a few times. The DNA for the CDR3 is TGTGCCAGCAGCTCCGGGAGCGGGGAGACCCAGTACTTC. It yields the protein CASSSGSGETQYF. The chain employs TRBV7-3 and TRBJ2-5, with D tentatively TRBD2 (6 bases). Trimming left V 4 bases short and J 5 bases short, with 11 bases between. Looked up from germline, CDR1 is SGHTA and CDR2 is FQGTGA. The CDR3 extends over 13 amino acids.

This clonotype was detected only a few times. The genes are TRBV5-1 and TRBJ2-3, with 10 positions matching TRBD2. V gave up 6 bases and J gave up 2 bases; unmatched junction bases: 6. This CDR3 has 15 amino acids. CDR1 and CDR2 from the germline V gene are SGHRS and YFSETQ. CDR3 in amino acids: CASTVTSGLTDTQYF. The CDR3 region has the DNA TGCGCCAGCACTGTGACTAGCGGGCTCACAGATACGCAGTATTTT.

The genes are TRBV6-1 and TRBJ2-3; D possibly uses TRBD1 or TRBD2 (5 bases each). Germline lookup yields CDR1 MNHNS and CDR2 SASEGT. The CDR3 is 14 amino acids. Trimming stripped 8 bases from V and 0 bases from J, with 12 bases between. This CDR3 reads CASLWGTSTDTQYF. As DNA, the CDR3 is TGTGCCAGCCTCTGGGGGACGAGCACAGATACGCAGTATTTT.

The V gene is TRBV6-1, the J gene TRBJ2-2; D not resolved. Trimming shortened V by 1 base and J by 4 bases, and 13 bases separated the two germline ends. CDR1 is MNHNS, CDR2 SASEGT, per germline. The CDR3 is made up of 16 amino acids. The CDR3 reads CASSEGVGWVTGELFF. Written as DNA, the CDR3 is TGTGCCAGCAGTGAAGGGGTTGGGTGGGTCACCGGGGAGCTGTTTTTT.

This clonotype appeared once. As DNA, the CDR3 is TGTGCCAGCAGTGAAGGCTACAGCCGGGATACTAGCACAGATACGCAGTATTTT. Translated: CASSEGYSRDTSTDTQYF. V is TRBV6-1 and J is TRBJ2-3, with D perhaps matching TRBD2 (5 bases). CDR3 length: 18 amino acids. Per the germline V gene, CDR1 is MNHNS and CDR2 is SASEGT. V was shortened by 1 base and J by 0 bases, with 17 bases between the two germline ends.